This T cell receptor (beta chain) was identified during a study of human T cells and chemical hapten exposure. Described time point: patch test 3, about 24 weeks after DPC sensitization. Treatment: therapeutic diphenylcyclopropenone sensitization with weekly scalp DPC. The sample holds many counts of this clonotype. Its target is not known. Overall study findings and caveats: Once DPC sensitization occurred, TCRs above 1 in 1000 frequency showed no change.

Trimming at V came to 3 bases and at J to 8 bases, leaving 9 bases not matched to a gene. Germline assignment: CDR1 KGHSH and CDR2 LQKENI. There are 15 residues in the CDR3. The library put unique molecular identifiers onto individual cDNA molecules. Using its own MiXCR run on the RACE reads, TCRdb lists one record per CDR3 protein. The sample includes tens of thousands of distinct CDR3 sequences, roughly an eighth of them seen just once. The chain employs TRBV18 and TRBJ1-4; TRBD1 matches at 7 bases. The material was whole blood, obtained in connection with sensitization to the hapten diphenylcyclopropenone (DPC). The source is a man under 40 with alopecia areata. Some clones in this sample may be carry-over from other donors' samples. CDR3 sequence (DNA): TGTGCCAGCTCACCGACCACAGGGGCGAGCGAAAAACTGTTTTTT. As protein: CASSPTTGASEKLFF.